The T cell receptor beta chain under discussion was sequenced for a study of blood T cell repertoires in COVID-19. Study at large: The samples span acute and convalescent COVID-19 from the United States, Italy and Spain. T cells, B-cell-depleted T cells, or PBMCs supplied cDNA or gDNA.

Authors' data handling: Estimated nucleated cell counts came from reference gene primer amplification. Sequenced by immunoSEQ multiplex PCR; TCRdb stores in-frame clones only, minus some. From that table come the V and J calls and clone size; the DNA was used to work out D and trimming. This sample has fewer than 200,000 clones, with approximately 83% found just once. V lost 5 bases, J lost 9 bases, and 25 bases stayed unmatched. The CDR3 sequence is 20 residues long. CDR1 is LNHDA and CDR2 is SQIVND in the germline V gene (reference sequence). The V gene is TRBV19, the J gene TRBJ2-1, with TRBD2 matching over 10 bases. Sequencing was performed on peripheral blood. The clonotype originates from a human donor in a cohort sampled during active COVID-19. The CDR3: CASSPDHLTSGEPLFSEQFF. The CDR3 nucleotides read TGTGCCAGTAGTCCAGACCACCTTACTAGCGGGGAACCACTTTTCAGTGAGCAGTTCTTC.